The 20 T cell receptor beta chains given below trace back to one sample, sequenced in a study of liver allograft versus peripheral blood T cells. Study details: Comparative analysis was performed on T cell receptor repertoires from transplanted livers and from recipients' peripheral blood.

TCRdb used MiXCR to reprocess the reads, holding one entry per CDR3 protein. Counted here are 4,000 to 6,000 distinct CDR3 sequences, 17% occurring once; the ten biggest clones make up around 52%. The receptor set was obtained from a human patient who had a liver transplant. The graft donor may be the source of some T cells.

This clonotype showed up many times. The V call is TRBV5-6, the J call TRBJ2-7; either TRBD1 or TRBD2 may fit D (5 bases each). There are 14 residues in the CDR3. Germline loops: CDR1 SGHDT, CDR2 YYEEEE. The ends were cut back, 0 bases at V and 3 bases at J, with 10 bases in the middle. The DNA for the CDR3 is TGTGCCAGCAGCTTGGGGGACGGTTACTACGAGCAGTACTTC. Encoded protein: CASSLGDGYYEQYF.

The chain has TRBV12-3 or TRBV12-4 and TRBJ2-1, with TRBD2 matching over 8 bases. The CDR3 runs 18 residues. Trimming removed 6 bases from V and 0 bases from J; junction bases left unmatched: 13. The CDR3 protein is CASSSPTSGNPSYNEQFF. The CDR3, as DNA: TGTGCCAGCAGCTCCCCCACTAGCGGAAACCCCTCCTACAATGAGCAGTTCTTC.

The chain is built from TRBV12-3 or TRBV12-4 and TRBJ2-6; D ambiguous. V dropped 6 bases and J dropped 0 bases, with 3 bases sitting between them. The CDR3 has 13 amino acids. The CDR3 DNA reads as TGTGCCAGCAGCCCCTCTGGGGCCAACGTCCTGACTTTC. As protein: CASSPSGANVLTF.

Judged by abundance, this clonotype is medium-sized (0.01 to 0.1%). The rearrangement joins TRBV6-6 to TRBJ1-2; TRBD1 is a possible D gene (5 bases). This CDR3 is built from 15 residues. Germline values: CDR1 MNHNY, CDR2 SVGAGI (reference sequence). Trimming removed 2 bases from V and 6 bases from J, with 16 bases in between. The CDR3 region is CASSYVAEGFDGYTF. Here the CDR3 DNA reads TGTGCCAGCAGTTACGTAGCAGAGGGGTTCGATGGCTACACCTTC.

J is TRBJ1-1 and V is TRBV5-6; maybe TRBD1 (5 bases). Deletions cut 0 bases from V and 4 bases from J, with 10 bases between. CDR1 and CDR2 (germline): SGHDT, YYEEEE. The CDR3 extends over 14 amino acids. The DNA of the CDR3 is TGTGCCAGCAGCTTGGTCAGGGATGGCACTGAAGCTTTCTTT. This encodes CASSLVRDGTEAFF.

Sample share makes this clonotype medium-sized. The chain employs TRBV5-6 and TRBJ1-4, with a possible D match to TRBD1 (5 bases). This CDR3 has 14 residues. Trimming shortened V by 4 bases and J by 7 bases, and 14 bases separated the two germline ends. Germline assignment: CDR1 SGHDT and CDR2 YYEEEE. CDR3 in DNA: TGTGCCAGCAGCACCGCGGGCAGGGTTGAAAAACTGTTTTTT. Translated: CASSTAGRVEKLFF. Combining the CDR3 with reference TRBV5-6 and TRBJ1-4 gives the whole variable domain DAGVTQSPTHLIKTRGQQVTLRCSPKSGHDTVSWYQQALGQGPQFIFQYYEEEERQRGNFPDRFSGHQFPNYSSELNVNALLLGDSALYLCASSTAGRVEKLFFGSGTQLSVL.

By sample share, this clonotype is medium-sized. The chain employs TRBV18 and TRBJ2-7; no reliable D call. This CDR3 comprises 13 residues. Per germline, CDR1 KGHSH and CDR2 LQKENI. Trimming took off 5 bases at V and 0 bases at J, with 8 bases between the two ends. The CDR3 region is CASSAASSYEQYF. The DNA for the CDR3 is TGTGCCAGCTCAGCCGCTTCCTCCTACGAGCAGTACTTC.

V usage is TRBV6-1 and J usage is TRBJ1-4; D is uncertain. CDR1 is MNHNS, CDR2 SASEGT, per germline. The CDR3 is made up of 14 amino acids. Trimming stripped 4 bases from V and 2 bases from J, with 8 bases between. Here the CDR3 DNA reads TGTGCCAGCAGTGCCGGGCCCACTAATGAAAAACTGTTTTTT. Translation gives CASSAGPTNEKLFF.

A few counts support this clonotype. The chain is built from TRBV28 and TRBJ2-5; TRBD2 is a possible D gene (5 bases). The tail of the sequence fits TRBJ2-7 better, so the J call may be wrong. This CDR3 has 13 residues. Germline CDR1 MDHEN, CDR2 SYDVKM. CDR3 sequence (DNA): TGTGCCAGCAGTCTTGTGGAGGACTACGAGCAGTACTTC. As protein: CASSLVEDYEQYF.

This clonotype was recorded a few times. The CDR3 nucleotides are TGTGCCAGCAGCTCGACAGGGGAGGGGGACACCATATATTTT. Translation: CASSSTGEGDTIYF. The chain links TRBV5-4 to TRBJ1-3; 8 bases are a match to TRBD1. The CDR3 is made up of 14 amino acids. Germline CDR1 reads SGHNT; CDR2 reads YYREEE (reference sequence). Trimming cost V 3 bases and J 8 bases; bases outside gene matches: 7. The full variable domain, completed using reference TRBV5-4 and TRBJ1-3, is ETGVTQSPTHLIKTRGQQVTLRCSSQSGHNTVSWYQQALGQGPQFIFQYYREEENGRGNFPPRFSGLQFPNYSSELNVNALELDDSALYLCASSSTGEGDTIYFGEGSWLTVV.

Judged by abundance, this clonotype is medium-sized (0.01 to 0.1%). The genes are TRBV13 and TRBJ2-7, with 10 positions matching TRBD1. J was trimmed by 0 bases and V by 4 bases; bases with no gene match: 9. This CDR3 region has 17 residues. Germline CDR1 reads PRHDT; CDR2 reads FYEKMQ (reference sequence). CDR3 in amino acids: CASSSTAGQGHSYEQYF. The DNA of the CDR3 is TGTGCCAGCAGCTCTACGGCGGGACAGGGGCACTCCTACGAGCAGTACTTC.

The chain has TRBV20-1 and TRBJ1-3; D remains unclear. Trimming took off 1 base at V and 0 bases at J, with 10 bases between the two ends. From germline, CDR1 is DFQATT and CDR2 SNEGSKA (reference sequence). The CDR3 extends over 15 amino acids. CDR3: CSARVIIDSGNTIYF. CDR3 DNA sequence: TGCAGTGCTAGAGTAATCATCGACTCTGGAAACACCATATATTTT.

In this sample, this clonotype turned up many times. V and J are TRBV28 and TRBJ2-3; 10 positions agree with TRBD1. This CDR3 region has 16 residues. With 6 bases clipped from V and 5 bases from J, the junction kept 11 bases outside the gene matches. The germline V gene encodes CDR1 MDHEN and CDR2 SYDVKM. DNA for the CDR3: TGTGCCAGCAGCTCAGTTTGGGACAGGGGAAGAGATACGCAGTATTTT. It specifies CASSSVWDRGRDTQYF.

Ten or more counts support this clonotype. CDR3 sequence reads: CAIREGTSGRLGGDTQYF. CDR3 in DNA: TGTGCCATCAGGGAGGGGACTAGCGGGAGATTGGGAGGAGATACGCAGTATTTT. The genes are TRBV10-3 and TRBJ2-3; TRBD2 matches 14 bases. The junction had 13 bases not matched to a gene; V was cut back by 6 bases and J by 5 bases. This CDR3 contains 18 residues. CDR1 is ENHRY and CDR2 is SYGVKD in the germline V gene.

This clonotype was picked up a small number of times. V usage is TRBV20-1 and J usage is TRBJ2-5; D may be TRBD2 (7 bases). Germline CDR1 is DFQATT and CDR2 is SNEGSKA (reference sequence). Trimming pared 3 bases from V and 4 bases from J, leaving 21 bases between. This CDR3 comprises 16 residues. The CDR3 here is CSARGGSGGELETQYF. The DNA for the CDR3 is TGCAGTGCTAGGGGGGGCTCGGGGGGAGAGCTAGAGACCCAGTACTTC.

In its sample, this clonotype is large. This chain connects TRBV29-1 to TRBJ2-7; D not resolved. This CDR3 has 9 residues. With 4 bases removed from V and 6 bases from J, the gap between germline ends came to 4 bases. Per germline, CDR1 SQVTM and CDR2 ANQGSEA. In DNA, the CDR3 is TGCAGCGTTGTGACCGAGCAGTACTTC. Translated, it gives CSVVTEQYF.

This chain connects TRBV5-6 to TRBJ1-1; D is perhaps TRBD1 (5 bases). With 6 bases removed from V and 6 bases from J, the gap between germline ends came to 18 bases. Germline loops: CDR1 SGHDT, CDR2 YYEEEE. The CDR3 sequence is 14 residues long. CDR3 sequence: CASTNAQGKPEAFF. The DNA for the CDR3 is TGTGCCAGCACCAACGCCCAGGGTAAGCCTGAAGCTTTCTTT.

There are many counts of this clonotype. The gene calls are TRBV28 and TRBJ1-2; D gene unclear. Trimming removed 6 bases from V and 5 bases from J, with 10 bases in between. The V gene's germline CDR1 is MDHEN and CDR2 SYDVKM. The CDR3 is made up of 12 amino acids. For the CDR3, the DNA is TGTGCCAGCAGCGAGGACCGTTATGGCTACACCTTC. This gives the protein CASSEDRYGYTF.

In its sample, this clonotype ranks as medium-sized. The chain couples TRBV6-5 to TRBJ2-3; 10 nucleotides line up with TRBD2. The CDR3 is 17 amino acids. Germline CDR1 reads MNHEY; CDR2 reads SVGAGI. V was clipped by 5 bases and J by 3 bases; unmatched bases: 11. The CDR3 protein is CASSRHLLAGRTDTQYF. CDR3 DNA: TGTGCCAGCAGTCGCCATTTACTAGCGGGACGGACAGATACGCAGTATTTT.

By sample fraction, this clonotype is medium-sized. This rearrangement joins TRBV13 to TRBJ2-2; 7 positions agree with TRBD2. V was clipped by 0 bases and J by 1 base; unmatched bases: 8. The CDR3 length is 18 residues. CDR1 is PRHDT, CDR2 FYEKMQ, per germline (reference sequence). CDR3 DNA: TGTGCCAGCAGCTTAGGCGATATAGCGGGTGGGAACACCGGGGAGCTGTTTTTT. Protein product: CASSLGDIAGGNTGELFF.